These T cell receptor beta chains were read from a single sample in a study of T cell responses to AZD1222 COVID-19 vaccine. Sequencing was performed with immunoSEQ multiplex PCR; in TCRdb, only in-frame clones are kept and a portion is missing. Among 90,000 to 130,000 clones listed, about 88% were seen once. Material: peripheral blood, obtained on day 0 of AZD1222 vaccination. These TCRs come from an adult in good health. Each CDR3 is given with its conserved first and last residue.

j_call	v_call	cdr3_aa
TRBJ1-2	TRBV24-1	CATSDSYGYTF
TRBJ2-1	TRBV5-1	CASSLSGSYYNEQFF
TRBJ2-7	TRBV4-1	CASSVGQLQAAYEQYF
TRBJ2-2	TRBV19	CASIDLEGPTGELFF
TRBJ2-2	TRBV6-5	CASSREPNTGELFF
TRBJ2-7	TRBV5-4	CASSSVGSGDEQYF
TRBJ1-1	TRBV6-5	CASRKTGGRDGAFF
TRBJ1-5	TRBV6-5	CASSSTGGSIQPQHF
TRBJ2-2	TRBV19	CASRQGANTGELFF
TRBJ2-7	TRBV7-9	CASSLVGGSHEQYF
TRBJ1-1	TRBV20-1	CSASNQVNTEAFF
TRBJ1-1	TRBV6-1	CASSEAGEGEAFF
TRBJ1-2	TRBV24-1	CATSQGYGYTF
TRBJ2-1	TRBV5-1	CASSRLAGAGDEQFF
TRBJ1-6	TRBV9	CASSARGTDNSPLHF
TRBJ2-3	TRBV20-1	CSASDSGGPTDTQYF
TRBJ1-2	TRBV10-3	CAIGEISGVAGYGYTF
TRBJ1-4	TRBV13	CASSRGRTVEKLFF
TRBJ1-1	TRBV6-5	CASTTLKGREAFF
TRBJ2-7	TRBV7-8	CASRPGVQTISYEQYF
TRBJ2-3	TRBV6-5	CASSPGQPNTDTQYF
TRBJ2-7	TRBV27	CASRRSSDYEQYF
TRBJ2-5	TRBV7-9	CASSPGREETQYF
TRBJ1-5	TRBV6-5	CASSLMIGQPQHF
TRBJ1-3	TRBV19	CASSPDRGRTGNTIYF
TRBJ1-1	TRBV30	CAWRQEMNTEAFF
TRBJ1-6	TRBV25-1	CASSARDRDSPLHF
TRBJ1-6	TRBV10-2	CASSESPQYNSPLHF
TRBJ1-1	TRBV30	CAGTGTGKAFF
TRBJ1-1	TRBV10-1	CASMGQINTEAFF
TRBJ2-7	TRBV19	CASSITGAAYEQYF
TRBJ1-2	TRBV9	CASSVDTGQGGGGYTF
TRBJ2-7	TRBV29-1	CSFFTGQGAKEQYF
TRBJ1-4	TRBV7-2	CASSPGQLNEKLFF
TRBJ2-7	TRBV4-1	CASSQGVTRDYEQYF
TRBJ1-6	TRBV27	CASSLGENNSPLHF
TRBJ2-3	TRBV27	CASSRTVTDTQYF
TRBJ2-6	TRBV2	CASSWGYTDTSRANVLTF
TRBJ1-6	TRBV10-1	CASSEGLSPLHF
TRBJ2-4	TRBV5-1	CASRGGVDKNIQYF